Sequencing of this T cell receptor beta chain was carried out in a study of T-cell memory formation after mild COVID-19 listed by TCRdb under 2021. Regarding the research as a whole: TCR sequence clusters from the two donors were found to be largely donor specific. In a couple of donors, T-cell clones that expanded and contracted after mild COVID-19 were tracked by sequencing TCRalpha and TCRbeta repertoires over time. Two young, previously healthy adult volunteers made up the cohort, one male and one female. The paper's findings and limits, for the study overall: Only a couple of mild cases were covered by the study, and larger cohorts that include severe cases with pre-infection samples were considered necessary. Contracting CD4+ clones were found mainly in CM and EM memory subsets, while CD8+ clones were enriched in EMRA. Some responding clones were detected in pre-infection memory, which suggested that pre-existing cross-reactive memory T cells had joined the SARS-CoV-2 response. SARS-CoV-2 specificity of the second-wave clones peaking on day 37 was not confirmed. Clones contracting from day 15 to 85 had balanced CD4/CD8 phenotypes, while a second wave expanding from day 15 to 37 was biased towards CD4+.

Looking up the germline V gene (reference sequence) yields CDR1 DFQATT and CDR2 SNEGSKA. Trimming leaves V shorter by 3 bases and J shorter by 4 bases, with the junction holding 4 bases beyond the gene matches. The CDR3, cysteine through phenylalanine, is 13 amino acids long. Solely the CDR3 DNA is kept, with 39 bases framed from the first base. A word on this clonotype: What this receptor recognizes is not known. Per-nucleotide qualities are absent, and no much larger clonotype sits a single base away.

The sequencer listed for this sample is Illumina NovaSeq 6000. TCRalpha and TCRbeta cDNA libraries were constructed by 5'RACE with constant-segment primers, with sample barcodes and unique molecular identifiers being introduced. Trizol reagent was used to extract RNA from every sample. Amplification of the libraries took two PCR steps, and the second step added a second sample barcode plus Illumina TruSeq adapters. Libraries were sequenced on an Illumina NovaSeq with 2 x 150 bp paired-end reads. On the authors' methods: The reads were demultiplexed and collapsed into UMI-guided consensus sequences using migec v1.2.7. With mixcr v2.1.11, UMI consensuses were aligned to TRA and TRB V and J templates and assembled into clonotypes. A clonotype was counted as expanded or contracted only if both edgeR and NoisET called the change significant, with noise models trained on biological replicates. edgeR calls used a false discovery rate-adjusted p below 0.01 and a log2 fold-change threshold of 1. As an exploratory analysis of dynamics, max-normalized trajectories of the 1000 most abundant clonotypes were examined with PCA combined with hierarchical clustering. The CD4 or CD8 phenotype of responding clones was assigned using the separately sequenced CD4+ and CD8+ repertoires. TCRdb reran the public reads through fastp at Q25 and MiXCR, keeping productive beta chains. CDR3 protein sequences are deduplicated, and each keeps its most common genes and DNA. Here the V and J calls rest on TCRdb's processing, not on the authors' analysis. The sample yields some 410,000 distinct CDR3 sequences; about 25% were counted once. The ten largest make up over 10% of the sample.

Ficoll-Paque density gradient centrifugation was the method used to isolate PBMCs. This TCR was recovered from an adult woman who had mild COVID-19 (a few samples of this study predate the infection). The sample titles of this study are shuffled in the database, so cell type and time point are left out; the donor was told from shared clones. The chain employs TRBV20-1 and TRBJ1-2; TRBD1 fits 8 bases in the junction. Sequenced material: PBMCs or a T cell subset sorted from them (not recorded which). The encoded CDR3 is CSARLTGGYGYTF. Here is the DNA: TGCAGTGCTAGGCTCACAGGGGGCTATGGCTACACCTTC.